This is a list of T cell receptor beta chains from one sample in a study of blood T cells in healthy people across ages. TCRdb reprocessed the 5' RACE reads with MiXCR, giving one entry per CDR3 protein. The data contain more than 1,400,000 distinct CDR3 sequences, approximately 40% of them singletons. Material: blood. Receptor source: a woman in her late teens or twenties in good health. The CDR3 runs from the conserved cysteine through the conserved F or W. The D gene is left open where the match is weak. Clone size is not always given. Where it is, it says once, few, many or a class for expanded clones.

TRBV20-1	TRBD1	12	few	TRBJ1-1	CSATTGVTEAFF	TGCAGTGCGACCACAGGGGTCACTGAAGCTTTCTTT
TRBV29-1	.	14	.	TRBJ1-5	CSVGGGDGNQPQHF	TGCAGCGTTGGTGGAGGGGATGGCAATCAGCCCCAGCATTTT
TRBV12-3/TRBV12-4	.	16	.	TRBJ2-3	CASSTSWGAGTDTQYF	TGTGCCAGCAGTACATCGTGGGGGGCCGGCACAGATACGCAGTATTTT
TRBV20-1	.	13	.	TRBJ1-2	CSASANTNYGYTF	TGCAGTGCTAGTGCAAATACTAACTATGGCTACACCTTC
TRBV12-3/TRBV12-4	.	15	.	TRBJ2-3	CASSLVGSSTDTQYF	TGTGCCAGCAGTTTGGTCGGGTCTAGCACAGATACGCAGTATTTT
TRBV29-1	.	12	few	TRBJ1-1	CSVERGDAEAFF	TGCAGCGTTGAACGGGGGGACGCTGAAGCTTTCTTT
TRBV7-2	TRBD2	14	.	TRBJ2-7	CASSRAGGFYEQYF	TGTGCCAGCAGCCGCGCGGGAGGTTTCTACGAGCAGTACTTC
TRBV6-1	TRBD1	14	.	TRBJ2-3	CASSTAGGIDTQYF	TGTGCCAGCAGTACCGCAGGGGGCATAGATACGCAGTATTTT
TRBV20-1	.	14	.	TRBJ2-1	CSALRGALGDEQFF	TGCAGTGCCCTCAGGGGTGCCCTTGGGGATGAGCAGTTCTTT
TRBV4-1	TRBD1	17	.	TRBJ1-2	CASSQDGQGAANYGYTF	TGCGCCAGCAGCCAAGACGGACAGGGGGCAGCTAACTATGGCTACACCTTC
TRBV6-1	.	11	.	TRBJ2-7	CASGYGQNQYF	TGTGCCAGCGGATACGGACAGAACCAGTACTTC
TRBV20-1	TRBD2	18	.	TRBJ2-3	CSARRLAGGPRTGDTQYF	TGCAGTGCTAGAAGACTAGCGGGAGGGCCTCGCACGGGAGATACGCAGTATTTT
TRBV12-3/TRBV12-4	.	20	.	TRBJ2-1	CASSPSGKLQGQSNTNEQFF	TGTGCCAGCAGTCCATCGGGAAAGCTACAAGGTCAGAGCAATACGAATGAGCAGTTCTTC
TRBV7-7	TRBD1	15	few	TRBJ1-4	CASSSGQGPNEKLFF	TGTGCCAGCAGCTCGGGACAGGGACCTAATGAAAAACTGTTTTTT
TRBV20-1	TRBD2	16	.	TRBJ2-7	CSASHTSGRSHYEQYF	TGCAGTGCTAGTCATACTAGCGGGAGATCGCACTACGAGCAGTACTTC
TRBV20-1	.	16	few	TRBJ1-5	CSARDRFVGGNQPQHF	TGCAGTGCTAGAGATCGATTCGTAGGGGGGAATCAGCCCCAGCATTTT
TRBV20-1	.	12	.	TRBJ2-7	CSARETSHEQYF	TGCAGTGCTAGGGAAACTAGCCATGAGCAGTACTTC
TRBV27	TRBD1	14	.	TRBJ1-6	CASTADRGNSPLHF	TGTGCCAGCACCGCTGACAGGGGGAATTCACCCCTCCACTTT
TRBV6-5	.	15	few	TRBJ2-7	CASSLRGRGGYEQYF	TGTGCCAGCAGTCTCCGGGGAAGAGGAGGCTACGAGCAGTACTTC
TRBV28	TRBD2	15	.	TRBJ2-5	CASRLLAGGQETQYF	TGTGCCAGCAGATTGCTAGCGGGGGGGCAAGAGACCCAGTACTTC
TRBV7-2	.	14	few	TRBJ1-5	CASSPQTSNQPQHF	TGTGCCAGCAGCCCTCAGACTAGCAATCAGCCCCAGCATTTT
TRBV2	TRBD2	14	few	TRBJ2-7	CATRIAGGNGEQYF	TGTGCCACCAGAATAGCGGGAGGTAACGGCGAGCAGTACTTC
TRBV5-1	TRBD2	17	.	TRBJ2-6	CASKTTSGISGANVLTF	TGCGCCAGCAAAACGACTAGCGGCATATCTGGGGCCAACGTCCTGACTTTC
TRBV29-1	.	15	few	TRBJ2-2	CSVEGRGRNTGELFF	TGCAGCGTTGAAGGCAGGGGTAGGAACACCGGGGAGCTGTTTTTT
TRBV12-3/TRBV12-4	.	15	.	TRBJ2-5	CASSGAGGFLWAQYF	TGTGCCAGCAGTGGGGCAGGGGGGTTCCTTTGGGCCCAGTACTTC
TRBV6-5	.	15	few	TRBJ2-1	CASSFGPSSYNEQFF	TGTGCCAGCAGTTTTGGCCCCAGCTCCTACAATGAGCAGTTCTTC
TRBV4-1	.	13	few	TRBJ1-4	CASSQGTNEKLFF	TGTGCCAGCAGCCAAGGAACTAATGAAAAACTGTTTTTT
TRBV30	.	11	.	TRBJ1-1	CAWSYDTEAFF	TGTGCCTGGAGTTATGACACTGAAGCTTTCTTT
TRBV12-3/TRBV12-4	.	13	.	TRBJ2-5	CASSLAHAETQYF	TGTGCCAGCAGTTTAGCGCATGCAGAGACCCAGTACTTC
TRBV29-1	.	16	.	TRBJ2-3	CSVGWSGSMSTDTQYF	TGCAGCGTTGGCTGGTCGGGGTCGATGAGCACAGATACGCAGTATTTT
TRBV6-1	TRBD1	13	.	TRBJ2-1	CASSDDRGNEQFF	TGTGCCAGCAGCGACGACAGGGGCAATGAGCAGTTCTTC
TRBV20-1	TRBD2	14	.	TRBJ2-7	CSATTASGAYEQYF	TGCAGTGCTACAACGGCTAGCGGGGCCTACGAGCAGTACTTC
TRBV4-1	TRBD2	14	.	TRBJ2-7	CASSRGLLQEIQYF	TGCGCCAGCAGCCGGGGACTACTACAAGAGATCCAGTACTTC
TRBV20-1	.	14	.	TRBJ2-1	CSFLVDPSYNEQFF	TGCAGCTTTCTAGTGGACCCCTCCTACAATGAGCAGTTCTTC
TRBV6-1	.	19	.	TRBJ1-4	CASSDMRGGLLYGTEKLFF	TGTGCCAGCAGTGACATGAGGGGTGGTCTGCTATACGGTACTGAAAAACTGTTTTTT
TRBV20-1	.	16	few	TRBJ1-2	CSARVPQKPSNYGYTF	TGCAGTGCTAGAGTACCCCAGAAACCGTCCAACTATGGCTACACCTTC
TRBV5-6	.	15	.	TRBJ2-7	CASSSQRDATYEQYF	TGTGCCAGCAGCTCCCAACGGGACGCAACCTACGAGCAGTACTTC
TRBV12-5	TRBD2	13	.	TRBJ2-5	CASATGGYNEQYF	TGTGCTAGTGCCACGGGGGGATACAATGAGCAGTACTTC
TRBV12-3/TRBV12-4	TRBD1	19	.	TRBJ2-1	CATLRPRTGTLTLKNEQFF	TGTGCCACCCTCCGCCCCCGGACAGGGACCCTAACACTTAAAAATGAGCAGTTCTTC
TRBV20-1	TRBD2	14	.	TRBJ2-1	CSATLPGGYNEQFF	TGCAGTGCTACCCTACCGGGAGGGTACAATGAGCAGTTCTTC
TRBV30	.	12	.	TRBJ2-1	CASQVRVREQFF	TGTGCCTCCCAAGTGAGGGTACGGGAGCAGTTCTTC
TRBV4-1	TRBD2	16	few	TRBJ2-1	CASSQVLAGGPDEQFF	TGCGCCAGCAGCCAGGTACTAGCGGGAGGGCCCGATGAGCAGTTCTTC
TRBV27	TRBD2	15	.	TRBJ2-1	CASRTSGGGLYEQFF	TGTGCCAGCAGAACAAGCGGGGGGGGTCTGTATGAGCAGTTCTTC
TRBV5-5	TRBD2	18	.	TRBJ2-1	CASSLVPAAGVADNEQFF	TGTGCCAGCAGCTTGGTTCCCGCAGCGGGAGTAGCGGACAATGAGCAGTTCTTC
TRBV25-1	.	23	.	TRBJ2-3	CASSGVPNTEAFFGQGTTDTQYF	.
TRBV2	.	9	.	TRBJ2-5	CAIQETQYF	TGTGCCATCCAAGAGACCCAGTACTTC
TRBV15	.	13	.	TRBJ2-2	CATSSRETGELFF	TGTGCCACCAGCTCCCGGGAGACCGGGGAGCTGTTTTTT
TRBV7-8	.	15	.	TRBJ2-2	CASSRKGRNTGELFF	TGTGCCAGCAGCCGAAAAGGGAGGAACACCGGGGAGCTGTTTTTT